Listed below are T cell receptor beta chains from one sample, sequenced in a study of Ad26.COV2.S vaccination and SARS-CoV-2 variants. Clones were read by immunoSEQ multiplex PCR, and TCRdb kept only the in-frame ones, dropping some. The sample has around 450,000 clones, about 88% seen once. The sample consisted of peripheral blood, taken in a trial of Ad26.COV2.S vaccine versus placebo. These receptors were collected from a person between 18 and 60 years old who received the Ad26.COV2.S COVID-19 vaccine or a placebo. CDR3s include the opening cysteine and the closing phenylalanine or tryptophan. The order of the fields is clone size, D gene, V gene, J gene, CDR3 protein, CDR3 DNA. The D gene is left open where the match is weak. The size of a clone is reported for some rows only, either as once, few or many, or as a class for expanded clones.

.	TRBD2	TRBV7-6	TRBJ2-2	CASSLGEAGVNGELFF	TGTGCCAGCAGCCTTGGTGAAGCGGGGGTAAACGGGGAGCTGTTTTTT
.	.	TRBV6-6	TRBJ1-1	CASITSGFGEAFF	TGTGCCAGCATCACCTCAGGGTTCGGTGAAGCTTTCTTT
.	.	TRBV11-2	TRBJ2-7	CAISPQGTKAYEQYF	TGTGCCATTTCCCCCCAGGGGACTAAGGCCTACGAGCAGTACTTC
.	TRBD1	TRBV27	TRBJ1-2	CASRLGQGRLRGYTF	TGTGCCAGCAGACTTGGACAGGGACGGCTTCGAGGTTACACCTTC
.	.	TRBV5-1	TRBJ1-1	CASSLGASAWMNTEAFF	TGCGCCAGCAGCTTGGGTGCGTCCGCCTGGATGAACACTGAAGCTTTCTTT
.	.	TRBV5-1	TRBJ2-3	CASSRGDGTDTQYF	TGCGCCAGCAGCCGCGGGGACGGCACAGATACGCAGTATTTT
.	.	TRBV30	TRBJ2-5	CAWSVIRRETQYF	TGTGCCTGGAGTGTAATTCGCCGGGAGACCCAGTACTTC
.	.	TRBV5-1	TRBJ2-2	CASSLTPGGELFF	TGCGCCAGCAGCTTGACGCCAGGCGGGGAGCTGTTTTTT
few	.	TRBV2	TRBJ1-1	CASSEDVTRTNTEAFF	TGTGCCAGCAGTGAAGATGTGACCAGGACAAACACTGAAGCTTTCTTT
.	TRBD2	TRBV5-5	TRBJ2-2	CASSLWAGGTGELFF	TGTGCCAGCAGCTTGTGGGCGGGGGGCACCGGGGAGCTGTTTTTT
.	TRBD1	TRBV7-6	TRBJ1-1	CASSLYLGQGPHTEAFF	TGTGCCAGCAGCTTATATTTGGGACAGGGGCCTCACACTGAAGCTTTCTTT
.	.	TRBV27	TRBJ2-4	CASSFQAQANIQYF	TGTGCCAGCAGTTTTCAGGCGCAGGCTAACATTCAGTACTTC
.	TRBD1	TRBV5-5	TRBJ2-1	CASSSGQEIAYNEQFF	TGTGCCAGCAGCTCTGGACAGGAGATTGCTTACAATGAGCAGTTCTTC
few	TRBD1	TRBV12-3/TRBV12-4	TRBJ1-2	CASSPDRGHGYTF	TGTGCCAGCAGCCCGGACAGGGGCCATGGCTACACCTTC
.	TRBD1	TRBV18	TRBJ1-1	CASSQEQGVGTEAFF	TGTGCCAGCTCCCAGGAACAGGGGGTGGGCACTGAAGCTTTCTTT
.	.	TRBV29-1	TRBJ2-1	CSVGVYNEQFF	TGCAGCGTTGGCGTTTACAATGAGCAGTTCTTC
.	.	TRBV7-9	TRBJ2-3	CASSLNYLSTDTQYF	TGTGCCAGCAGCTTAAACTACTTGAGCACAGATACGCAGTATTTT
.	TRBD1	TRBV4-3	TRBJ1-4	CASSQSLDRGGEKLFF	TGCGCCAGCAGCCAATCCCTGGACAGGGGTGGGGAAAAACTGTTTTTT
.	.	TRBV5-1	TRBJ1-6	CASSFAGSWGYNSPLHF	TGCGCCAGCAGCTTCGCTGGGTCTTGGGGGTATAATTCACCCCTCCACTTT
.	.	TRBV4-1	TRBJ2-7	CASSQVTERYEQYF	TGCGCCAGCAGCCAGGTTACTGAAAGATACGAGCAGTACTTC
.	.	TRBV7-9	TRBJ1-2	CASSAAVGRELYGYTF	TGTGCCAGCAGCGCCGCCGTGGGCAGGGAACTCTATGGCTACACCTTC
.	.	TRBV19	TRBJ1-5	CASMRDNLYSNQPQHF	TGTGCCAGTATGAGGGACAACCTCTATAGCAATCAGCCCCAGCATTTT
.	TRBD2	TRBV5-1	TRBJ2-1	CASSSLAGEYNEQFF	TGCGCCAGCAGCTCACTAGCGGGGGAGTACAATGAGCAGTTCTTC